The following is a TCR beta chain sequence with its context. This clone's antigen is unknown. One base away there is no much larger clone; base qualities are not given. Interpreted using the paper, the time point label stands for: individuals recovered from natural SARS-CoV-2 infection. Measured from the cysteine to the phenylalanine, the CDR3 is 15 residues long. Of all the DNA, just the CDR3 is kept, 45 bases in frame from base 1. The immunoSEQ Assay was the method used to sequence TCRbeta CDR3 regions. After extraction, genomic DNA underwent amplification by bias-controlled multiplex PCR, followed by high-throughput sequencing. From the authors' description of their analysis: Collapsing and filtering of sequences were performed to quantify the absolute abundance of each unique TCRbeta CDR3 region. T cell fraction was estimated by normalization of TCRbeta template counts to usable DNA, with usable DNA being measured through amplification of reference genes present in all nucleated cells. Repertoire TCRs were annotated as SARS-CoV-2-specific when V gene, CDR3 amino acid sequence and J gene were exactly matched to a known reactive TCR set. The reference SARS-CoV-2 TCR set was derived from MIRA and filtered for enrichment in COVID-19-positive ImmuneCODE repertoires, a step that removed public or cross-reactive TCRs. Drawing on the MIRA antigens, annotated TCRs were analysed further at the level of specific ORF or position within ORF. Breadth was defined as the number of annotated unique rearrangements divided by the total number of unique productive rearrangements, and depth was defined as the summed frequency of the annotated unique rearrangements. Two-sided Wilcoxon rank-sum tests were used to compare TCR breadth between groups. This immuneACCESS table, as held by TCRdb, lists in-frame sequences with V and J called but not all clones. Of the missing ones, under half trace to an unresolved V gene in checked studies; the others have no known cause. V and J calls plus clone size are reproduced from that table; the DNA served to infer D and trimming. The sample profile shows about 87,000 clones; roughly 84% of them were found once. The ten largest clones take up approximately 16% of the sample.

The sample originates from a study of Ad26.COV2.S vaccination and SARS-CoV-2 variants (dated by TCRdb to 2020 to 2022). General notes on the study: TCRbeta repertoire sequencing served as the tool for gauging how specific and how broad the SARS-CoV-2-reactive T cell receptors were following Ad26.COV2.S vaccination. A total of around 32 samples were included in the TCR-sequenced set, comprising some 20 Ad26.COV2.S vaccine recipients, 5 placebo recipients and 8 SARS-CoV-2 convalescent individuals.

What the research found in general, with its limitations: Non-spike TCR breadth was comparable between vaccine and placebo recipients, consistent with the vaccine containing only spike. After vaccination, spike-specific CD8+ and CD4+ T cell responses were reported to show substantial breadth. It was noted by the authors that total T cell responses may have been underestimated by the TCR breadth and depth analyses. Spike-specific TCR breadth was higher in Ad26.COV2.S recipients than in placebo recipients (P = 0.0014).

The sequenced sample was peripheral blood, obtained after recovery from COVID-19. Recombination connected TRBV21-1 to TRBJ2-5; the D call TRBD2 from the table was never checked on the DNA. TRBV21-1 is deemed a pseudogene. The origin of this receptor is a human donor who had recovered from COVID-19. The CDR3 sequence is CASSKAWPGQETQYF. The DNA sequence is as follows: TGTGCCAGCAGCAAAGCCTGGCCGGGCCAAGAGACCCAGTACTTC.